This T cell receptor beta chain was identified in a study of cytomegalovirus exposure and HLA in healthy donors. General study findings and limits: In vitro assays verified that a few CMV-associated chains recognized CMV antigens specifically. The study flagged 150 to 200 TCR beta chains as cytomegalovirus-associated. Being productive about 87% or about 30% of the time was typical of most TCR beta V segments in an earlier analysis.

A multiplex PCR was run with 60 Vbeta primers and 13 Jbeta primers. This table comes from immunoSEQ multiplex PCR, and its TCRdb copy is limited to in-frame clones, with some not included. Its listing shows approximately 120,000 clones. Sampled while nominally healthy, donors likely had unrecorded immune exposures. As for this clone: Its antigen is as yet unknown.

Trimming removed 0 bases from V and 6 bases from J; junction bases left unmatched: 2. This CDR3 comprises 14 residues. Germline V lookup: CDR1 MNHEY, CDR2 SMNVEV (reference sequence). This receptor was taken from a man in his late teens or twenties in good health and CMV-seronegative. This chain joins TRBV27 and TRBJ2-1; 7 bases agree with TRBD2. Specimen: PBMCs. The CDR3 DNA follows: TGTGCCAGCAGTTTATCACGGACTAGCAATGAGCAGTTCTTC. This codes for CASSLSRTSNEQFF.